This TCR beta chain came from a study of CD8 T cells in ankylosing spondylitis. Overall study findings and caveats: There were earlier reports of some motif variants in reactive arthritis synovial fluid and blood. In ankylosing spondylitis patients, matched synovial fluid reportedly showed significant enrichment of disease-linked clones. Clones linked to disease, bearing a CD8+ phenotype, were relatively rare in peripheral blood. For ankylosing spondylitis blood, a TCR beta motif of 7 or 8 highly homologous variants appeared characteristic.

Notes on this clonotype: Its antigen is not known.

Trimming cost V 1 base and J 14 bases, with 15 bases left between them. The CDR3 is 13 residues long. Germline V lookup: CDR1 KGHSH, CDR2 LQKENI. With molecular barcodes, quantitative 5'-RACE was used to make the TCR beta libraries. TCRdb ran MiXCR on the 5' RACE reads and lists one entry per CDR3 protein. The sample yields about 840,000 distinct CDR3 sequences, about an eighth seen once. This rearrangement joins TRBV18 to TRBJ2-4; D is possibly TRBD1 or TRBD2 (6 bases each). Sequenced input: blood, either unsorted or a sorted T cell fraction (not recorded which). The source is a male donor with ankylosing spondylitis. The CDR3 loop reads CASSPRDEGGKYF. In DNA form, the CDR3 reads TGTGCCAGCTCACCACGGGATGAGGGGGGAAAGTACTTC.